This T cell receptor (beta chain) was sequenced during a study of control samples from healthy donors and cancer patients. The method was immunoSEQ multiplex PCR; TCRdb's version includes in-frame clones alone and lacks a portion of them. Of roughly 160,000 clones listed, 88% are singletons. V was pared by 6 bases and J by 1 base, with 9 bases between. Germline CDR1 WNHNN, CDR2 SYGVQD (reference sequence). CDR3 length: 13 amino acids. This TCR came from a woman between 25 and 40 years old in good health. The sequenced sample consisted of blood. The gene calls are TRBV10-1 and TRBJ1-1, with D uncertain. The CDR3 protein is CASSSHRNTEAFF. In DNA form, the CDR3 reads TGCGCCAGCAGCTCACACCGGAACACTGAAGCTTTCTTT.